The 15 T cell receptor beta chains given below trace back to one sample, sequenced in a study of CD8+CD57+ T cells in acquired aplastic anemia. It was patients with CD8+CD57+ cell expansion by flow cytometry who were chosen for sequencing. CDR3 and TCR beta VDJ profiling relied on genomic DNA as the template. TCRdb called the reads again in MiXCR, with one record for every CDR3 protein. In the table there are under 200,000 distinct CDR3 sequences, around half of which are singletons. The sequencing sample was made of sorted CD4+, CD8+, or CD8+CD57+ T cells (not recorded which) from PBMCs. Receptors were obtained from a human donor with aplastic anemia.

This clonotype was seen ten or more times. The CDR3 here is CASSSGPLGTGELFF. The DNA of the CDR3 is TGTGCCAGCAGCTCCGGGCCATTAGGCACCGGGGAGCTGTTTTTT. The chain has TRBV2 and TRBJ2-2, with unresolved D. Deletions cut 6 bases from V and 4 bases from J, with 15 bases between. CDR1 is SNHLY, CDR2 FYNNEI, per germline. The CDR3 runs 15 residues.

This clonotype has only a few counts. This chain links TRBV24-1 with TRBJ2-5; 10 bases agree with TRBD2. Per germline, CDR1 KGHDR and CDR2 SFDVKD. This CDR3 is 15 amino acids long. V dropped 4 bases and J dropped 3; count of bases not matched to a gene: 4. CDR3 amino acids: CATSDRSGGKETQYF. The CDR3 DNA follows: TGTGCCACCAGTGACCGTAGCGGGGGGAAAGAGACCCAGTACTTC.

Of note for this clonotype: A much more abundant neighbour one base away suggests this may be a read error. CDR3 sequence reads: CAGSLVGTGGNEQFF. The DNA for the CDR3 is TGTGCCGGCAGCTTGGTCGGAACAGGGGGCAATGAGCAGTTCTTC. This chain links TRBV5-4 with TRBJ2-1; 8 bases line up with TRBD1. This CDR3 has 15 residues. Germline V gene sequence: CDR1 SGHNT, CDR2 YYREEE (reference sequence).

This chain links TRBV24-1 with TRBJ2-5; D is possibly TRBD2 (6 bases). V was pared by 2 bases and J by 1 base, with 10 bases between. The V gene's germline CDR1 is KGHDR and CDR2 SFDVKD. The CDR3 has 15 residues. The DNA for the CDR3 is TGTGCCACCAGTGATTCCCGGACTACCCAAGAGACCCAGTACTTC. Protein product: CATSDSRTTQETQYF.

The chain recombines TRBV29-1 with TRBJ2-5, with a weak D call TRBD2 (6 bases). The germline V gene encodes CDR1 SQVTM and CDR2 ANQGSEA. The CDR3 runs to 13 residues. The V end was cut by 6 bases, the J end by 4 bases, with 15 bases between. As DNA, the CDR3 is TGCAGCGTAGGAGGGGTTAAGGGAGAGACCCAGTACTTC. This translates into CSVGGVKGETQYF.

This clonotype was counted at least ten times. The chain joins TRBV6-1 to TRBJ2-7; 7 bases align to TRBD1. Germline trimming cut 6 bases from V and 2 bases from J; bases unmatched to any gene: 7. The CDR3 is 14 residues long. Germline values: CDR1 MNHNS, CDR2 SASEGT. This CDR3 reads CASRSPRGPYEQYF. The CDR3 nucleotides read TGTGCCAGCAGAAGCCCTAGGGGGCCCTACGAGCAGTACTTC.

The chain uses TRBV7-3 and TRBJ1-1, with a tentative D call TRBD1 (6 bases). CDR1 and CDR2 from the germline V gene are SGHTA and FQGTGA. This CDR3 comprises 16 residues. The V end was cut by 5 bases, the J end by 3 bases, with 19 bases between. The CDR3 loop reads CASSLNPGARDTEAFF. The CDR3 region has the DNA TGTGCCAGCAGCCTCAACCCGGGGGCGCGGGACACTGAAGCTTTCTTT.

The V gene is TRBV4-2, the J gene TRBJ1-2, with a possible D match to TRBD1 (5 bases). Germline V gene sequence: CDR1 LGHNA, CDR2 YNFKEQ. This CDR3 is 18 amino acids long. Trimming left V 3 bases short and J 4 bases short, with 24 bases between. The CDR3 bases are TGTGCCAGCAGCCATAGGCCGAGACAGCATTTGAAGCCCTATGGCTACACCTTC. This gives the protein CASSHRPRQHLKPYGYTF.

This clonotype was picked up many times. The chain combines TRBV7-9 with TRBJ2-7; 11 bases align to TRBD2. The V gene end was trimmed by 1 base and the J gene end by 2 bases; junction bases not matched to a gene: 4. The germline gives CDR1 SEHNR, CDR2 FQNEAQ (reference sequence). CDR3 length: 16 amino acids. The CDR3 loop reads CASSLGTSGLTYEQYF. The CDR3 region has the DNA TGTGCCAGCAGCTTAGGGACTAGCGGGCTAACCTACGAGCAGTACTTC.

V usage is TRBV7-6 and J usage is TRBJ2-1; no reliable D call. CDR1 and CDR2 from the germline V gene are SGHVS and FNYEAQ. The CDR3 totals 13 residues. Trimming removed 1 base from V and 9 bases from J, with 10 bases in between. The CDR3 DNA reads as TGTGCCAGCAGCTTAGGGCCCTCCGTTGAGCAGTTCTTC. Translation gives CASSLGPSVEQFF.

This clonotype has just a few counts. V is TRBV6-1 and J is TRBJ1-1; D possibly corresponds to TRBD1 (6 bases). The CDR3 consists of 14 residues. Germline loops: CDR1 MNHNS, CDR2 SASEGT. Between the trimmed V and J ends, which lost 7 bases and 1 base, there was a span of 13 bases. CDR3 in amino acids: CASTRRGENTEAFF. Written as DNA, the CDR3 is TGTGCCAGCACCCGCAGGGGCGAGAACACTGAAGCTTTCTTT.

This clonotype was seen a few times. V is TRBV4-2 and J is TRBJ2-3, with 8 bases matching TRBD2. The germline V gene has CDR1 LGHNA and CDR2 YNFKEQ. J gave up 3 bases and V 3 bases, and 8 bases lay outside the gene matches. The length of the CDR3 is 16 residues. The CDR3 reads CASSQTGGTRTDTQYF. DNA of the CDR3: TGTGCCAGCAGCCAGACGGGAGGGACAAGAACAGATACGCAGTATTTT.

A remark on this clonotype: At one of its ends the junction is not consistent with the germline gene, which may arise from a read error. The chain links TRBV2 to TRBJ2-5; D not resolved. The CDR3 extends over 12 amino acids. Germline V lookup: CDR1 SNHLY, CDR2 FYNNEI. The CDR3 nucleotides are TGTGCCGGCAGAGGCAGAGCAGAGACCCAGTACTTC. Translated, it gives CAGRGRAETQYF. Based on the CDR3 plus reference TRBV2 and TRBJ2-5, the full variable domain is EPEVTQTPSHQVTQMGQEVILRCVPISNHLYFYWYRQILGQKVEFLVSFYNNEISEKSEIFDDQFSVERPDGSNFTLKIRSTKLEDSAMYFCAGRGRAETQYFGPGTRLLVL.

This clonotype showed up many times. V gene TRBV10-3 combines with J gene TRBJ1-2; possibly TRBD1 for D (6 bases). This CDR3 comprises 18 residues. The V end was cut by 4 bases, the J end by 1 base, with 22 bases between. Per germline, CDR1 ENHRY and CDR2 SYGVKD. DNA of the CDR3: TGTGCCATCAGTGCGATACAGAGGACAGAGCAAAGTAACTATGGCTACACCTTC. This sequence encodes CAISAIQRTEQSNYGYTF.

This clonotype showed up just once. V usage is TRBV24-1 and J usage is TRBJ2-1, with D perhaps TRBD1 (6 bases). The CDR3 spans 15 residues. V lost 4 bases to trimming and J lost 4 bases, with 13 bases between them. Germline V lookup: CDR1 KGHDR, CDR2 SFDVKD. CDR3 in amino acids: CATSDPGATYNEQFF. The DNA of the CDR3 is TGTGCCACCAGTGACCCAGGGGCTACATACAATGAGCAGTTCTTC.